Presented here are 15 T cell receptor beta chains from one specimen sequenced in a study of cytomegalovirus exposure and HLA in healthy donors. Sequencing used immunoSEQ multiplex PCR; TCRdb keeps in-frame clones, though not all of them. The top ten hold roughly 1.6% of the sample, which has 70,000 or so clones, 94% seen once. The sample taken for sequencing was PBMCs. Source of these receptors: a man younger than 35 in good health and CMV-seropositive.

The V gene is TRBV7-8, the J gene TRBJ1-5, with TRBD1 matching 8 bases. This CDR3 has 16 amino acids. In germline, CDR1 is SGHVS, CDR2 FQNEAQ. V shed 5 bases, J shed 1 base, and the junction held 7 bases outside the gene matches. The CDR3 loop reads CASSHRGGLSNQPQHF. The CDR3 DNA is TGTGCCAGCAGCCACAGGGGGGGCTTGAGCAATCAGCCCCAGCATTTT.

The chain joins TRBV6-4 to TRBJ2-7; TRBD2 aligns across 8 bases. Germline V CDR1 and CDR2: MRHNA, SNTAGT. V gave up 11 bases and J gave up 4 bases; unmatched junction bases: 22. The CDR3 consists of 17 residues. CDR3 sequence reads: CAPRVDSGNLRRYEQYF. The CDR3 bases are TGTGCCCCCCGGGTTGATAGCGGGAATTTACGGAGGTACGAGCAGTACTTC.

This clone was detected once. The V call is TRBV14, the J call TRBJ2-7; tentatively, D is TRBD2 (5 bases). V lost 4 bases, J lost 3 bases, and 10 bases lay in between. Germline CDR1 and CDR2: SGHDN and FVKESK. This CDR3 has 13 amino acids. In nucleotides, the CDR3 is TGTGCCAGCAGCCTCCTCGAGGGCTACGAGCAGTACTTC. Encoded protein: CASSLLEGYEQYF.

CDR3 protein: CASSLDLIETREGPREQYF. Here the CDR3 DNA reads TGTGCCAGCAGCTTAGATCTGATAGAGACGCGGGAGGGCCCTCGGGAGCAGTACTTC. The chain is built from TRBV11-3 and TRBJ2-7; TRBD2 agrees at 9 bases. The CDR3 length is 19 residues. J gave up 7 bases and V 0 bases, and 19 bases lay outside the gene matches. CDR1 and CDR2 from the germline V gene are SGHNT and YENEEA.

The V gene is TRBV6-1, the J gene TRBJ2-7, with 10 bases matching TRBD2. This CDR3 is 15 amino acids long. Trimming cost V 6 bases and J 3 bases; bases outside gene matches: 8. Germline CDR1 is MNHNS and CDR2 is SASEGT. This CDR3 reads CASSPETSGNYEQYF. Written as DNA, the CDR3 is TGTGCCAGCAGCCCCGAAACTAGCGGGAACTACGAGCAGTACTTC.

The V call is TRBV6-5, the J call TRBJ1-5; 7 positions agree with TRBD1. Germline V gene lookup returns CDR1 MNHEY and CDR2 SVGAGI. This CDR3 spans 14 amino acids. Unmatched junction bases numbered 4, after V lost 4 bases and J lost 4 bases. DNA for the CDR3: TGTGCCAGCAGTTCTCAGACAGGGAATCAGCCCCAGCATTTT. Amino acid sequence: CASSSQTGNQPQHF.

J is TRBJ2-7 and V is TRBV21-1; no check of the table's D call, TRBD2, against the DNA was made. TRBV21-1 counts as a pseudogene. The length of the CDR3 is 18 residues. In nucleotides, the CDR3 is TGTGCCAGCAGCAAAAGAAAGGGGACTAGCAGTCTTCGGGGAGGGCAGTACTTC. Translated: CASSKRKGTSSLRGGQYF.

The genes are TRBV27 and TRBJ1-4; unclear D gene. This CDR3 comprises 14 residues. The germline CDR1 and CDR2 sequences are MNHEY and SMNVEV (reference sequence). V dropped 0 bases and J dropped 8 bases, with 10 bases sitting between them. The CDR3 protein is CASSLSPEWEKLFF. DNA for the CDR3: TGTGCCAGCAGTTTATCCCCCGAGTGGGAAAAACTGTTTTTT.

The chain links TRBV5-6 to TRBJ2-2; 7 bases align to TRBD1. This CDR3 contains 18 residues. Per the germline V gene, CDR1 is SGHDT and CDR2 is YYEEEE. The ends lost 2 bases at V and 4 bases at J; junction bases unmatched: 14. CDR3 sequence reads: CASSLVGGESLPTGELFF. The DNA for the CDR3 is TGTGCCAGCAGCTTAGTAGGGGGCGAGTCGTTACCCACCGGGGAGCTGTTTTTT.

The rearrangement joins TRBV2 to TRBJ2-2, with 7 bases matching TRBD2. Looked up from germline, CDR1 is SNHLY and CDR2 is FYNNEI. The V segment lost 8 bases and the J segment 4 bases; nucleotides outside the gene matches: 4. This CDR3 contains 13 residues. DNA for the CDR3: TGTGCCAGCGGGGCTAGCGGCACCGGGGAGCTGTTTTTT. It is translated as CASGASGTGELFF.

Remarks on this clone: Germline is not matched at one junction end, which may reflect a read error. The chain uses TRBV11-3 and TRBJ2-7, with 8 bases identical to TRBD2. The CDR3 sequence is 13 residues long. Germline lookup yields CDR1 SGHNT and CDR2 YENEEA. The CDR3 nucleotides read TGTGCCAGCAGCTTAGATCGTAGAGCGGGAGTAGTGTTC. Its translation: CASSLDRRAGVVF.

The CDR3 reads CATSRARAGELFF. CDR3 in DNA: TGTGCCACCAGCAGAGCCAGGGCCGGGGAGCTGTTTTTT. The chain joins TRBV15 to TRBJ2-2; possibly TRBD1 for D (5 bases). Germline-derived CDR1 and CDR2 are LNHNV and YYDKDF (reference sequence). The V end was cut by 1 base, the J end by 6 bases, with 6 bases between. This CDR3 has 13 residues. The whole variable domain, remainder taken from reference TRBV15 and TRBJ2-2, is DAMVIQNPRYQVTQFGKPVTLSCSQTLNHNVMYWYQQKSSQAPKLLFHYYDKDFNNEADTPDNFQSRRPNTSFCFLDIRSPGLGDTAMYLCATSRARAGELFFGEGSRLTVL.

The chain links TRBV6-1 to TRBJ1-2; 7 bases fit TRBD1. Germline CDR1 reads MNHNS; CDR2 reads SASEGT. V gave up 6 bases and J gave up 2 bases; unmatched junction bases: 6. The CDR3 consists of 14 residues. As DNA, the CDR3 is TGTGCCAGCAGCGATAGGGGACAGAACTATGGCTACACCTTC. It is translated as CASSDRGQNYGYTF.

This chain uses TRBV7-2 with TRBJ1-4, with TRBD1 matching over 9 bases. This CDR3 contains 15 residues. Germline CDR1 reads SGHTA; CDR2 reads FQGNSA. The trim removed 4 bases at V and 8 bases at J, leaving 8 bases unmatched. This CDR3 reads CASSYRGQGSEKLFF. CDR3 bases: TGTGCCAGCAGCTACCGGGGACAGGGAAGCGAAAAACTGTTTTTT.

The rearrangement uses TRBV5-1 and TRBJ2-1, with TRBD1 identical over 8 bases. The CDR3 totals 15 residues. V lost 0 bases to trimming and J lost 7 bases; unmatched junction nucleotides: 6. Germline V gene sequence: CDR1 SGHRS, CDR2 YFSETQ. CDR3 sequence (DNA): TGCGCCAGCAGCTTGGGCACAGGGGGTTTTAATGAGCAGTTCTTC. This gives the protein CASSLGTGGFNEQFF.